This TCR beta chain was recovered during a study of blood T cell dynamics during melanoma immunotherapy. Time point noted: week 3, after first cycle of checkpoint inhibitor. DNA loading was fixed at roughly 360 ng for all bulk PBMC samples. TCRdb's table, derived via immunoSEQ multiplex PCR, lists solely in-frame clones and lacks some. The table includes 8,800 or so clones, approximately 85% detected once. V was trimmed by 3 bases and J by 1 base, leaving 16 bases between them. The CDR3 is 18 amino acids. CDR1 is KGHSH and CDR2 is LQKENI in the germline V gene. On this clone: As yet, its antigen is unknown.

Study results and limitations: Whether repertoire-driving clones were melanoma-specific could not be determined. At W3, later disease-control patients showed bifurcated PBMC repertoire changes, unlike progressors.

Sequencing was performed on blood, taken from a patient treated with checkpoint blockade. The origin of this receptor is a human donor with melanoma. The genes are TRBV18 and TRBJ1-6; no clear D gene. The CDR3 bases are TGTGCCAGCTCACCCTTACGGGATGCAGTTTCCTATAATTCACCCCTCCACTTT. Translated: CASSPLRDAVSYNSPLHF.